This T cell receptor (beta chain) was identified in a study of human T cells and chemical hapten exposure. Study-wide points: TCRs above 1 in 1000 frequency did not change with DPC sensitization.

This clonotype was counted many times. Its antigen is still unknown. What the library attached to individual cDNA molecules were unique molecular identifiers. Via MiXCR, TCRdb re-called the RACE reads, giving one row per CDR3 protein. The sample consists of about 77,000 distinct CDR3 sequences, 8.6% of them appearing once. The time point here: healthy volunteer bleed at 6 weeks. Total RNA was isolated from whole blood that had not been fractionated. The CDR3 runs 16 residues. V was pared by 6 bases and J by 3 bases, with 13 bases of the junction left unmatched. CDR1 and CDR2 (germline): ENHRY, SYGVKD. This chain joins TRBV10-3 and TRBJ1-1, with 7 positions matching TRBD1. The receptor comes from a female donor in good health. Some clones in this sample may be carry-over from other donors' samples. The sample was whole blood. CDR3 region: CAIRAQGGGSDTEAFF. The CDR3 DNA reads TGTGCCATCAGGGCCCAGGGGGGAGGATCGGACACTGAAGCTTTCTTT.